This TCR beta chain was recovered during a study of technical replicates of blood from four donors. Germline assignment: CDR1 MNHEY and CDR2 SMNVEV (reference sequence). The CDR3 totals 13 residues. The V and J ends lost 2 bases and 9 bases respectively, with 11 bases between them. The table came from immunoSEQ multiplex PCR; TCRdb's copy has only in-frame clones and leaves some out. The repertoire holds approximately 68,000 clones, with less than 98% as singletons. The chain is built from TRBV27 and TRBJ1-5; D is uncertain. This TCR derives from a human donor in good health. The sample was T cells isolated from PBMCs. CDR3 region: CASSLGLAPPQHF. The CDR3 DNA follows: TGTGCCAGCAGTTTAGGACTCGCACCGCCCCAGCATTTT.